These 13 T cell receptor beta chains were all obtained from the same sample, sequenced in a study of control samples from healthy donors and cancer patients (dated by TCRdb to the early 2020s). Library prep was done by the immunoSEQ multiplex PCR assay. The table was pulled from immuneACCESS by TCRdb, which kept in-frame rearrangements only. Such tables lose some clones; where checked, under half of the loss comes from unresolved V genes, and the rest has no known cause. The sample table records some 120,000 clones; around 92% of these occur just once. The top ten clonotypes cover roughly 0.54% of the sample. The specimen sequenced was PBMCs. Receptor source: a man at least 80 years old with head and neck cancer.

This chain uses TRBV12-3 or TRBV12-4 with TRBJ1-1; D is uncertain. The V and J ends lost 7 bases and 1 base respectively, with 4 bases between them. CDR3 length: 11 residues. CDR3 DNA: TGTGCCAGCATCACGAACACTGAAGCTTTCTTT. Amino acids: CASITNTEAFF.

V usage is TRBV9 and J usage is TRBJ2-5; D remains ambiguous. With 0 bases removed from V and 5 bases from J, the gap between germline ends came to 11 bases. This CDR3 comprises 14 residues. CDR1 SGDLS and CDR2 YYNGEE come from the germline V gene. CDR3 sequence (DNA): TGTGCCAGCAGCGTAGACGTGAGAGTGGAGACCCAGTACTTC. Translation: CASSVDVRVETQYF.

The V and J genes are TRBV4-2 and TRBJ2-5; D uncertain. The CDR3 loop spans 14 amino acids. Germline lookup yields CDR1 LGHNA and CDR2 YNFKEQ. V lost 0 bases, J lost 5 bases, and 10 bases lay in between. For the CDR3, the DNA is TGTGCCAGCAGCCAAGACCCCAGCTGGGAGACCCAGTACTTC. Residues: CASSQDPSWETQYF.

The V call is TRBV10-3, the J call TRBJ1-1; D gene unclear. This CDR3 spans 13 amino acids. V lost 6 bases and J 0 bases, leaving 8 bases between the germline ends. Germline assignment: CDR1 ENHRY and CDR2 SYGVKD. CDR3 residues: CAIREAMNTEAFF. Written as DNA, the CDR3 is TGTGCCATCAGGGAAGCCATGAACACTGAAGCTTTCTTT.

This rearrangement joins TRBV9 to TRBJ2-7, with TRBD2 as a possible D gene (6 bases). CDR1 is SGDLS, CDR2 YYNGEE, per germline. CDR3 length: 14 amino acids. V was cut by 4 bases and J by 0 bases, with 11 bases left in between. The DNA for the CDR3 is TGTGCCAGCAGCCCTAGCGCCTCCTCCTACGAGCAGTACTTC. Its translation: CASSPSASSYEQYF.

This clone has just one count. DNA of the CDR3: TGTGCCAGCAGCCTGGACAGGGGCAATGGCTACACCTTC. Translation: CASSLDRGNGYTF. The J gene is TRBJ1-2, the V gene TRBV3-1 (or the pseudogene TRBV3-2); 9 positions match TRBD1. CDR1 LGHDT and CDR2 YNNKEL come from the germline V gene (reference sequence). The CDR3 has 13 amino acids. Losses at the gene ends were 4 bases for V and 6 bases for J; bases not matched to a gene: 3.

V usage is TRBV5-6 and J usage is TRBJ1-5, with 10 bases aligning to TRBD1. J gave up 2 bases and V 2 bases, and 4 bases lay outside the gene matches. Germline assignment: CDR1 SGHDT and CDR2 YYEEEE. The CDR3 spans 16 residues. In DNA form, the CDR3 reads TGTGCCAGCAGCTTCGGGACAGGGGAGGGCAATCAGCCCCAGCATTTT. Its protein product is CASSFGTGEGNQPQHF. The full variable domain, with the rest looked up from reference TRBV5-6 and TRBJ1-5, is DAGVTQSPTHLIKTRGQQVTLRCSPKSGHDTVSWYQQALGQGPQFIFQYYEEEERQRGNFPDRFSGHQFPNYSSELNVNALLLGDSALYLCASSFGTGEGNQPQHFGDGTRLSIL.

CDR3 DNA: TGTGCCTGGAGTCTTCCAGGGGGCCTTATCCATGCCTACAATGAGCAGTTCTTC. It yields the protein CAWSLPGGLIHAYNEQFF. The V and J genes are TRBV30 and TRBJ2-1; 8 positions match TRBD1. The germline V gene encodes CDR1 GTSNPN and CDR2 SVGIG (reference sequence). This CDR3 contains 18 residues. With V trimmed by 2 bases and J by 2 bases, 14 bases remained unmatched.

V is TRBV5-1 and J is TRBJ2-5, with 10 positions matching TRBD2. The trim removed 0 bases at V and 5 bases at J, leaving 4 bases unmatched. This CDR3 has 15 residues. Per germline, CDR1 SGHRS and CDR2 YFSETQ. CDR3 coding DNA: TGCGCCAGCAGCTTGGAACTAGCGGGGTTCGAGACCCAGTACTTC. Its translation is CASSLELAGFETQYF.

V gene TRBV6-5 combines with J gene TRBJ1-1, with 7 bases aligning to TRBD1. The CDR3 loop spans 15 amino acids. The germline V gene has CDR1 MNHEY and CDR2 SVGAGI. The V and J ends lost 5 bases and 0 bases, in that order; junction bases with no gene match: 6. The CDR3 spells CASSPRTGLNTEAFF. The CDR3 bases are TGTGCCAGCAGTCCCCGGACAGGTTTGAACACTGAAGCTTTCTTT.

This chain links TRBV6-5 with TRBJ1-5, with D perhaps TRBD1 (6 bases). The CDR3 has 15 amino acids. Germline V gene sequence: CDR1 MNHEY, CDR2 SVGAGI. Trimming removed 5 bases at V and 4 bases at J, with 15 bases between. CDR3 protein: CASSQRQAGNQPQHF. CDR3 sequence (DNA): TGTGCCAGCAGTCAGAGACAGGCAGGTAATCAGCCCCAGCATTTT.

For this clone: A junction end diverges from the germline sequence, so it may reflect a read error. J is TRBJ1-5 and V is TRBV30, with D unclear. CDR3 length: 13 residues. Germline loops: CDR1 GTSNPN, CDR2 SVGIG (reference sequence). The DNA of the CDR3 is TGTGCCTGGGGTGTGTGGGGAAAGCAGCCCCAGCATTTT. It yields the protein CAWGVWGKQPQHF.

In DNA form, the CDR3 reads TGTGCCAGCAGGACTGCGTCTTACCATGGCTACACCTTC. Amino acid sequence: CASRTASYHGYTF. The chain recombines TRBV6-5 with TRBJ1-2; D is ambiguous. Germline CDR1 reads MNHEY; CDR2 reads SVGAGI. With 6 bases removed from V and 6 bases from J, the gap between germline ends came to 14 bases. The CDR3 extends over 13 amino acids.